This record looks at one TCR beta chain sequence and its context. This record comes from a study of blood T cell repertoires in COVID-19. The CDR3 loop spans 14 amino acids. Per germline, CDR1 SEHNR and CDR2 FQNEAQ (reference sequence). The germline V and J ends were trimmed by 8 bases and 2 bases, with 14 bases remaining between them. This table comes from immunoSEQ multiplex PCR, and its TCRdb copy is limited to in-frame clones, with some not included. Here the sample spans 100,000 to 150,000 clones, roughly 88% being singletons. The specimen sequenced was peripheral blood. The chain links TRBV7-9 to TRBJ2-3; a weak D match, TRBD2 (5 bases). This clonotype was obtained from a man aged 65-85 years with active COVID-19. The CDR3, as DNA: TGTGCCAGCTCTAGCCTCGATCTCACAGATACGCAGTATTTT. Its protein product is CASSSLDLTDTQYF.